What follows is one T cell receptor (beta chain) and its context. This clone has a single count. Its antigen specificity is not known. No per-base quality is available; no much larger clone lies one base away. To estimate absolute template abundance from read counts, synthetic TCR analog templates were spiked into each PCR. The immunoSEQ assay used bias-controlled V and J gene primers to amplify TCRbeta CDR3 regions from genomic DNA. Sequencing of rearranged TCRbeta segments was done at approximately 20X coverage. Under the source paper's analysis protocol: Sequencing errors were corrected by clustering, and CDR3s were annotated against IMGT so that V, D and J genes could be assigned. Downstream analyses used only productive TCRbeta rearrangements and left out out-of-frame or stop-codon sequences. Clonality was computed as one minus Shannon entropy normalized by the log of the number of unique productive sequences. Clones differing between time points or between blood and tumor were identified by Fisher's exact test with Benjamini-Hochberg correction at adjusted p below 0.01. TCRdb holds this immuneACCESS table with in-frame rearrangements only. Some clones are missing; in checked studies, unresolved V genes explain under half, and the rest has no known cause. That table furnishes V, J and clone size, whereas the DNA furnished D and trimming. For this sample there are about 70,000 clones; around 84% appear just once. About 4.5% of the sample is held by the ten biggest clonotypes.

The entry originates in a study of PD-L1 blockade in urothelial cancer (dated by TCRdb to between 2016 and 2019). General notes on the study: Therapy was started in about 2014 for all patients, and atezolizumab 1,200 mg was administered intravenously every 3 weeks. About 90% of the 29 patients were males with bladder-origin urothelial cancer, and about 65% of the roughly 29 reported a prior smoking history. An ECOG performance status of 0 or 1 was recorded for the patients, and 0 to 3 prior chemotherapy regimens had been received by the patients. Blood samples were analyzed at 3 weeks after treatment start (second dose) and at 6 weeks after treatment start. A median of approximately 140,000 T cells and 65,000 to 90,000 unique TCRs was obtained from blood samples, and a median clonality of around 0.08 was observed. The study, an exploratory multi-omic analysis, examined somatic, immune and clinical correlates of response to PD-L1 blockade with atezolizumab in urothelial cancer. Pretreatment tumor samples, along with matched peripheral blood collected serially before and after atezolizumab treatment, underwent TCR sequencing. Durable clinical benefit was defined as a progression-free survival longer than 6 months, and TCR features were additionally tested against progression-free survival and overall survival. In the same patients, whole exome sequencing and RNA sequencing of pretreatment tumors were performed in addition to TCR sequencing. Durable clinical benefit was achieved by nine patients but not by the remaining 20. Approximately 30 patients had pretreatment blood TCR-seq, about 24 had at least one posttreatment blood collection, and about 24 had tumor TCR-seq. Paper-wide results and their limitations: Because the sample size was small (n of about 27) and many of the analyses were exploratory, the results are meant to be hypothesis-generating. Improved progression-free and overall survival was found to be associated with pretreatment peripheral blood TCR clonality below the median. Greater expansion of tumor-associated TCR clones in peripheral blood 3 weeks after the start of treatment was observed in patients with durable benefit (n of about 20, p = 0.022).

The germline V gene sets CDR1 to SGHAT and CDR2 to FQNNGV. V is trimmed back by 7 bases and J by 9 bases, and the junction contains 17 bases that no gene match accounts for. From its cysteine to its phenylalanine, the CDR3 spans 16 amino acids. CDR3 DNA is the only sequence kept; it has 48 bases, read in frame from the first base. The cohort included 29 patients with locally advanced or metastatic urothelial carcinoma who were treated at Memorial Sloan Kettering on a trial protocol. Peripheral blood mononuclear cells were collected from each patient pretreatment and during treatment, giving between 1 and 8 total time points per patient. The Qiagen DNeasy Blood extraction kit was used to purify genomic DNA from total PBMCs and tumor samples. PBMCs were collected pretreatment and during treatment, and were isolated and stored as previously described.

The V and J genes are TRBV11-2 and TRBJ2-1, with 8 junctional bases fitting TRBD2. The sequence derives from a man aged 70-80 years with urothelial cancer. The sequenced sample was PBMCs, obtained around atezolizumab (anti-PD-L1) treatment. The CDR3 is CASTTRAGGRLSEQFF. The nucleotides are TGTGCCAGCACCACAAGGGCGGGAGGACGCCTCAGTGAGCAGTTCTTC.